Listed below are T cell receptor beta chains from one sample, sequenced in a study of regulatory dendritic cells for organ transplantation. The method was immunoSEQ multiplex PCR; TCRdb's version includes in-frame clones alone and lacks a portion of them. The sample lists under 40,000 clones, about nine tenths seen once, with over 0.09% in the top ten. The sequenced sample consisted of naive CD8+ T cells from blood. Receptors originate from a human donor in good health. CDR3s include the opening cysteine and the closing phenylalanine or tryptophan. The D gene is left open where the match is weak. Part of the rows lack a size; the others show once, few, many or a class for expanded clones.

abundance	v_gene	d_gene	j_gene	CDR3nt	CDR3aa
-	TRBV27	-	TRBJ2-1	TGTGCCAGCAGTTTATTAGGGGGGGCTAACAATGAGCAGTTCTTC	CASSLLGGANNEQFF
-	TRBV4-2	-	TRBJ1-1	TGTGCCAGCAGCCAAGTGGGCAGGGAAGCTTTCTTT	CASSQVGREAFF
-	TRBV7-9	-	TRBJ2-7	TGTGCCAGCAGCTCACCGATCGGTTCCGGCCCGTCCTACGAGCAGTACTTC	CASSSPIGSGPSYEQYF
few	TRBV25-1	-	TRBJ1-1	TGTGCCAGCACATTCGGGACTGAAGCTTTCTTT	CASTFGTEAFF
-	TRBV2	-	TRBJ2-2	TGTGCCATGACCCGTAATACCGGGGAGCTGTTTTTT	CAMTRNTGELFF
once	TRBV2	-	TRBJ2-5	TGTGCCAGCAGTGAATTTTTCAGGGACGGACAAGAGACCCAGTACTTC	CASSEFFRDGQETQYF
-	TRBV11-2	-	TRBJ1-5	TGTGCCAGCAGCTTGGCGGGGAATCAGCCCCAGCATTTT	CASSLAGNQPQHF
-	TRBV11-1	-	TRBJ2-3	TGTGCCAGCAGCTTAGTGGGCGGTAGCACAGATACGCAGTATTTT	CASSLVGGSTDTQYF
-	TRBV4-3	TRBD1	TRBJ2-7	TGCGCCAGCAGCCAACGGACAGGATCCTACGAGCAGTACTTC	CASSQRTGSYEQYF
once	TRBV7-8	-	TRBJ1-5	TGTGCCAGCAGCCTCCAGGGAAGACTTAGCAATCAGCCCCAGCATTTT	CASSLQGRLSNQPQHF
-	TRBV30	-	TRBJ1-2	TGTGCCTGGAGTGGGATACAGGGAGCTAACTATGGCTACACCTTC	CAWSGIQGANYGYTF
-	TRBV13	-	TRBJ1-1	TGTGCCAGCAGCACGGGACCCCTCGGAGCTTTCTTT	CASSTGPLGAFF
-	TRBV4-2	-	TRBJ2-7	TGTGCCAGCAGCCCCGGACTGGACTCCTACGAGCAGTACTTC	CASSPGLDSYEQYF
once	TRBV9	-	TRBJ1-3	TGTGCCAGCAGCGCTAATGGAAACACCATATATTTT	CASSANGNTIYF
-	TRBV2	-	TRBJ1-5	TGTGCCAGCAGTCAGGCTTATAGCAATCAGCCCCAGCATTTT	CASSQAYSNQPQHF
-	TRBV9	-	TRBJ2-7	TGTGCCAGCAGCGTAGAGATAGGCATTTTCTACGAGCAGTACTTC	CASSVEIGIFYEQYF
-	TRBV4-3	-	TRBJ1-5	TGCGCCAGCAGCCAAGATTGGGGTCACCTTCAGCCCCAGCATTTT	CASSQDWGHLQPQHF
-	TRBV19	TRBD2	TRBJ2-3	TGTGCCAGTAGTATTATGCTAGCGGGCACAGATACGCAGTATTTT	CASSIMLAGTDTQYF
-	TRBV27	-	TRBJ2-7	TGTGCCAGCAGAAAAGGGTCTGCCTACGAGCAGTACTTC	CASRKGSAYEQYF
-	TRBV25-1	-	TRBJ2-7	TGTGCCAGCAGTGGGTCGGGGGCGCAGTCCGAGCAGTACTTC	CASSGSGAQSEQYF
-	TRBV16	-	TRBJ2-2	TGTGCCAGCAGCCAGTCCCTCGGGGAGCTGTTTTTT	CASSQSLGELFF
-	TRBV2	-	TRBJ2-7	TGTGCCAGCAGTTCCGACTACGAGCAGTACTTC	CASSSDYEQYF
few	TRBV28	-	TRBJ1-2	TGTGCCAGCAGTTCAGGGTCCTCTGGCTACACCTTC	CASSSGSSGYTF
few	TRBV4-2	TRBD2	TRBJ2-1	TGTGCCAGCAGCCAAGAAATAGCGGGAGGGCCCTCCCGAACGTTCTTC	CASSQEIAGGPSRTFF
-	TRBV6-1	-	TRBJ2-1	TGTGCCAGCAGCCCGACCGACTCCTACAATGAGCAGTTCTTC	CASSPTDSYNEQFF
-	TRBV7-6	-	TRBJ1-4	TGTGCCAGCAGCTCCACGGGTACGAGGAAACTGTTTTTT	CASSSTGTRKLFF
few	TRBV28	-	TRBJ1-5	TGTGCCAGCACAGGGTTGAGGGGGCAGCCCCAGCATTTT	CASTGLRGQPQHF
-	TRBV6-1	-	TRBJ1-3	TGTGCCAGCAGTGATTGGGTTTCGTCCGGAAACACCATATATTTT	CASSDWVSSGNTIYF
-	TRBV5-8	-	TRBJ1-5	TGTGCCAGCAGCCCGCGTACGGGGGGCCCCAATCAGCCCCAGCATTTT	CASSPRTGGPNQPQHF
-	TRBV15	TRBD1	TRBJ2-1	TGTGCCACCAGCAGATACCGGGACAGGGAGAACAATGAGCAGTTCTTC	CATSRYRDRENNEQFF
-	TRBV5-4	-	TRBJ2-7	TGTGCCAGCAGCCTAGACAGAGGAATCTACGAGCAGTACTTC	CASSLDRGIYEQYF